The entry below describes one TCR beta chain. Its target antigen remains unknown. No much larger clone exists at a distance of one base, and base qualities are not known. Library creation used the immunoSEQ multiplex PCR assay. For the multiplex PCR, a mixture combining 60 forward primers for TCR Vbeta segments and 13 reverse primers for TCR Jbeta segments was used. The CDR3 region of rearranged TCR beta genes was amplified from genomic DNA with a multiplex PCR assay. Amplified TCR beta libraries were sequenced as 87-base-pair reads on the Illumina HiSeq System. The authors' analysis ran thus. In a later analysis, tens of millions of unique TCR beta chains were counted across the 500 to 700 repertoires, and around 11 million of these chains were shared by at least two donors. Raw reads were error-corrected and collapsed into unique sequences with a nearest-neighbor algorithm that merged closely related sequences to remove PCR and sequencing errors. Alignment of CDR3 sequences to IMGT reference sequences was used to assign V, D and J gene segments. For a sequence to be retained, a match of at least six nucleotides to both a V gene segment and a J gene segment was required. Rearrangements were classified as productive when the CDR3 lacked stop codons and remained in frame with V and J, and all other rearrangements were classified as non-productive. Following IMGT convention, CDR3 was defined as the stretch from the second conserved V-encoded cysteine up to the conserved J-encoded phenylalanine. The earlier analysis of 500 to 650 of the donors excluded any sequence lacking an unambiguous match to a single V gene segment. An earlier analysis of 587 of the donors called V segments functional above 56.7% productive rearrangements and segregating when the between-donor standard deviation exceeded 5%. A statistical classification framework was built for diagnosing cytomegalovirus status from the catalog of TCR beta chain sequences. V and J gene assignment, in a later analysis, came from comparing TCR nucleotide sequences with IMGT/GENE-DB human TR gene sequences. In a later analysis, CDR3 sequences and most-parsimonious VDJ recombination scenarios were assigned using the TCRdist pipeline. In a later analysis, each TCR beta chain was defined by its CDR3 amino acid sequence together with its V-gene family, and reads lacking a unique V-gene family were excluded. In a later analysis, several hundred highly shared, low-generation-probability nucleotide sequences were removed to address suspected cross-contamination and a sequencing artifact. In a later analysis, a clonal expansion index for each public chain was calculated from normalized within-repertoire ranks of inferred template counts. In a later analysis, generation probabilities were computed using a VDJ recombination model fitted to out-of-frame rearrangements, and the results were checked against IGoR. In a later analysis, TCR-TCR, TCR-HLA and TCR-CMV co-occurrence was scored with hypergeometric tests, and a repertoire-size bias correction was applied to TCR pairs. A later analysis estimated false discovery rates by permuting HLA or CMV assignments 20 times. In a later analysis, co-occurring TCRs were grouped with DBSCAN, and TCRdist sequence similarity was added when clustering was performed within HLA-allele-positive subsets. For co-occurrence clustering, repertoires with fewer than 30,000 or more than 120,000 public chains were excluded, along with five repertoires with anomalous nucleotide sharing. Held by TCRdb, this immuneACCESS table contains in-frame sequences only and omits some clones. Under half of the omission traces to an unresolved V gene where checked; the cause of the rest is unknown. The V and J calls and clone size are taken from that table; D and trimming were inferred from the DNA. Here the sample has about 200,000 clones; 65% to 85% occur a single time. Approximately 0.092% of the sample is in the top ten clones.

The cohort comprised approximately 700 healthy bone marrow donors. All cohort members were sampled while nominally healthy, although unrecorded immune exposures were likely present. The donor was CMV seronegative and belonged to the group of over 300 seronegative cohort members. Every donor gave a peripheral blood sample, and the peripheral blood mononuclear cells from that sample were used for TCR beta sequencing. The Qiagen DNeasy Blood Extraction Kit was used to extract genomic DNA from the blood cell samples. This entry comes from a study of cytomegalovirus exposure and HLA in healthy donors (dated 2017 in TCRdb). General notes on the study: According to an earlier analysis of 587 of the donors, some 180 million T cells yielded 117 million unique TCR beta sequences and approximately 300 Gb of sequence data. About 300 gigabases of sequencing data and 70 million to 95 million unique TCR sequences made up an early release that covered about 640 HLA-typed donors. Of the 300 to 400 genotyped donors, about 84% fell in the genetic ancestry cluster associated with self-reported Caucasian donors. The aim of the study was to test whether cataloging public T cell receptors could identify signatures of past pathogen exposure. Using immunosequencing, the study profiled T cell repertoires from about 650 subjects and related those repertoires to cytomegalovirus serostatus. In addition to the first cohort of hundreds of subjects, a separate validation cohort of under 150 different subjects was used. To predict cytomegalovirus infection status, the study brought together high-throughput TCR immunosequencing, statistical association of individual TCRs with disease status, and machine learning. In a later analysis, previously published TCR beta repertoires from fewer than 750 donors were re-analyzed and high-resolution HLA genotyping was added so that TCR occurrence patterns could be studied. Rather than drawing on any new phenotypic data, the later analysis identified candidate immune exposures from TCR beta sequences and the way those sequences occurred across donors. An earlier analysis of around 640 of the donors used high-throughput TCR beta sequencing to judge whether each TCR beta V gene segment behaved as functional or pseudogenic. Donor age, sex, ethnicity and CMV serostatus were collected together with the repertoire data. A later genetic analysis used genome-wide SNP genotypes for about three fifths of the 666 donors, treating that subset as a discovery cohort. Every repertoire in the discovery cohort had been generated on one and the same sequencing platform. Both class I and class II loci were covered by HLA typing, at four-digit resolution. Typing coverage differed by locus: A, B, C, DRB1 and DQB1 were typed in roughly 620-630 donors, DQA1 in 500 to 550, DPA1 in 600 to 610, and DPB1 in just under 490. About five DR-DQ haplotypes were handled as single units for association and clustering, since linkage in the cohort was strong. On average, around 240,000 unique TCR beta nucleotide sequences were sequenced per donor among a few hundred genotyped donors of the cohort, with roughly 18% of those sequences being non-productive. Study-level results and caveats: In a later analysis, HLA-associated TCR beta chains showed more clonal expansion and lower generation probabilities than non-associated chains that were equally common. A further reported finding was that TCR beta sequences accurately predicted the HLA-A and HLA-B alleles for most subjects in the first cohort. In a later analysis, several top co-occurrence clusters were reported to appear linked to parvovirus B19, influenza, CMV and Epstein-Barr virus. Because the 87-base-pair reads could not distinguish some IMGT-functional V segments, including TRBV6-2 and TRBV6-3, those segments were excluded. Seventeen rarely observed V segments, including chromosome 9 orphons, were excluded from the earlier analysis of approximately 500 of the donors because counts were too low. V-gene and J-gene trimming of TCR beta chains was associated with a missense DCLRE1C variant in a later genetic analysis, and the association was replicated in an independent cohort. According to a later genetic analysis, donors in an Asian-associated ancestry cluster had fewer N-insertions in productive TCRs than the approximately 650-donor mean. Three of the identified cytomegalovirus-associated TCR beta chains were confirmed in vitro to be specific for cytomegalovirus antigens. The authors suggested that the approach could potentially be generalized to other disease states and immunological phenotypes. A cluster of highly shared sequence variants was judged likely to be a technical artifact of the sequencing pipeline. Broadly in line with IMGT annotations, most TCR beta V segments showed up in productive rearrangements about 87% or about 30% of the time in an earlier analysis of roughly 590 of the donors. Only TCR beta chains were sequenced in this cohort, and the absence of alpha or paired-chain data limited detectable features. When HLA alleles, especially DR and DQ, strongly co-occurred, TCR associations were difficult to assign to individual alleles. The study listed approximately 150 TCR beta chains as associated with cytomegalovirus. Specific HLA alleles were associated with around 18,000 TCR beta sequences at a false discovery rate of 0.05 in a later analysis. Roughly uniform sequencing depth across donors was assumed in presence/absence analyses, although this assumption may not hold. According to a later analysis, TCR association rates differed among HLA loci, with DRB1 alleles showing the most associated TCRs and HLA-C alleles showing the fewest. For the cohort, immune exposure information was limited to CMV serostatus. According to a later analysis, most CMV-associated TCR beta chains appeared to be HLA-restricted, and the HLA associations seemed to be driven largely by CMV exposure. Cytomegalovirus status was reported to be diagnosed by the classifier with high specificity and sensitivity in both the original and validation cohorts. Linkage disequilibrium might explain the correlated functional status among segregating V segments, but an unknown experimental factor could not be excluded. Most TCR sequences were observed very rarely across donors, whereas some public TCRs were present in many individuals. HLA typing was unavailable for some donors at each locus, so association tests used only the typed subset.

CDR1 and CDR2 (LGHNA, YSLEER) derive from the germline V gene. The CDR3 goes from the cysteine to the phenylalanine over 15 residues. Only the CDR3 portion is preserved as DNA: 45 bases, with reading frame beginning at the first base. Compared with germline, V lacks 1 base and J lacks 3 bases; bases without a gene match: 4. This receptor was obtained from a boy under 10 years old in good health and CMV-seronegative. Sequencing input: PBMCs. The rearrangement combines TRBV4-3 with TRBJ1-2, with 8 bases in between that match TRBD1. CDR3 loop: CASSQALTGDYGYTF. The DNA sequence is TGCGCCAGCAGCCAAGCCCTGACAGGGGACTATGGCTACACCTTC.